The sample holds many counts of the clone carrying this T cell receptor beta chain. Its matching antigen is unknown. The record originates from a study of identical twins. TCRdb fed the 5' RACE reads into MiXCR, producing one record per CDR3 protein. The sample carries 350,000 to 450,000 distinct CDR3 sequences, approximately 17% recorded once. Whole-study findings and limits: Models predicted too little out-of-frame TCR alpha sharing in monozygotic twins.

Germline lookup yields CDR1 DFQATT and CDR2 SNEGSKA (reference sequence). The ends were cut back, 6 bases at V and 3 bases at J, with 15 bases in the middle. This CDR3 comprises 13 residues. This chain uses TRBV20-1 with TRBJ2-7, with D possibly matching TRBD1 (5 bases). The sample comprised naive T cells sorted from blood. The sequence was collected from a man aged 45-65 years in good health. In nucleotides, the CDR3 is TGCAGTGCGGCCCCCAGGGCCGACTACGAGCAGTACTTC. It codes for CSAAPRADYEQYF.